Listed below are T cell receptor beta chains from one sample, sequenced in a study of blood T cells in healthy people across ages. Each CDR3 protein is one row after TCRdb ran MiXCR on the 5' RACE reads. Of some 1,000,000 distinct CDR3 sequences in the sample, under 30% were seen once. The same data also went into a second study, on T cells of mothers and their children.

The sequenced sample was blood. The receptor source for this set is a girl aged 2 to 9 in good health. CDR3s include the opening cysteine and the closing phenylalanine or tryptophan. A D gene is named only where the DNA matches it firmly. The listing skips clone size in some rows; elsewhere it reads once, few, many or a size class.

V gene: TRBV11-2; J gene: TRBJ2-5; D gene: .; clone size: few; CDR3 protein: CASSLGPRGASTQETQYF; CDR3 DNA: TGTGCCAGCAGCTTAGGCCCCCGAGGGGCCTCAACCCAAGAGACCCAGTACTTC
V gene: TRBV5-1; J gene: TRBJ2-6; D gene: .; clone size: few; CDR3 protein: CASKASLVSGANVLTF; CDR3 DNA: TGCGCCAGTAAGGCTAGTCTAGTTTCTGGGGCCAACGTCCTGACTTTC
V gene: TRBV28; J gene: TRBJ1-6; D gene: TRBD1; clone size: few; CDR3 protein: CASSRQDRFGSPLHF; CDR3 DNA: TGTGCCAGCAGTCGCCAGGACAGGTTTGGATCACCCCTCCACTTT
V gene: TRBV9; J gene: TRBJ1-2; D gene: TRBD1; clone size: .; CDR3 protein: CASTRTQGADGYTF; CDR3 DNA: TGTGCCAGCACCCGGACTCAGGGGGCGGATGGCTACACCTTC
V gene: TRBV3-1; J gene: TRBJ2-7; D gene: .; clone size: .; CDR3 protein: CASSQGTAGYEQYF; CDR3 DNA: TGTGCCAGCAGCCAAGGGACAGCGGGGTACGAGCAGTACTTC
V gene: TRBV5-4; J gene: TRBJ1-6; D gene: .; clone size: .; CDR3 protein: CASSFLGPSSNSPLHF; CDR3 DNA: TGTGCCAGCAGCTTCCTGGGCCCCAGTTCCAATTCACCCCTCCACTTT
V gene: TRBV5-1; J gene: TRBJ2-5; D gene: .; clone size: few; CDR3 protein: CASSSRDGVTGTQYF; CDR3 DNA: TGCGCCAGCAGCTCCCGGGACGGAGTGACAGGGACCCAGTACTTC
V gene: TRBV5-1; J gene: TRBJ1-2; D gene: .; clone size: .; CDR3 protein: CASSPQGATYGYTF; CDR3 DNA: TGCGCCAGCAGCCCACAGGGTGCGACTTATGGCTACACCTTC
V gene: TRBV5-8; J gene: TRBJ2-3; D gene: .; clone size: .; CDR3 protein: CASSFKKVAEGGDTQYF; CDR3 DNA: TGTGCCAGCAGCTTTAAAAAGGTCGCAGAAGGGGGAGATACGCAGTATTTT
V gene: TRBV27; J gene: TRBJ2-1; D gene: .; clone size: .; CDR3 protein: CTSSPLDGLAGREQFF; CDR3 DNA: TGTACCAGCAGTCCCTTAGACGGATTGGCGGGACGGGAGCAGTTCTTC
V gene: TRBV28; J gene: TRBJ2-1; D gene: .; clone size: few; CDR3 protein: CASSSGLEGYNEQFF; CDR3 DNA: TGTGCCAGCAGCTCCGGCCTCGAGGGCTACAATGAGCAGTTCTTC
V gene: TRBV10-1; J gene: TRBJ2-3; D gene: TRBD1; clone size: few; CDR3 protein: CASPIRRDRADTQYF; CDR3 DNA: TGCGCCAGCCCGATAAGACGAGACAGGGCAGATACGCAGTATTTT
V gene: TRBV5-6; J gene: TRBJ1-1; D gene: .; clone size: few; CDR3 protein: CASSLFQLNTEAFF; CDR3 DNA: TGTGCCAGCAGCTTGTTTCAGCTGAACACTGAAGCTTTCTTT
V gene: TRBV7-9; J gene: TRBJ2-3; D gene: .; clone size: .; CDR3 protein: CASSQEVGAAWDTQYF; CDR3 DNA: TGTGCCAGCAGCCAAGAGGTCGGGGCCGCTTGGGATACGCAGTATTTT
V gene: TRBV12-3/TRBV12-4; J gene: TRBJ2-1; D gene: TRBD1; clone size: few; CDR3 protein: CASSLQSTGSRDEQFF; CDR3 DNA: TGTGCCAGCAGTTTACAGTCGACAGGGAGCAGAGATGAGCAGTTCTTC
V gene: TRBV7-8; J gene: TRBJ2-5; D gene: TRBD2; clone size: .; CDR3 protein: CASSFPGTSGGEEETQYF; CDR3 DNA: TGTGCCAGCAGCTTTCCCGGGACTAGCGGGGGGGAAGAAGAGACCCAGTACTTC
V gene: TRBV10-3; J gene: TRBJ2-1; D gene: TRBD1; clone size: .; CDR3 protein: CAIRATGGEVYNEQFF; CDR3 DNA: TGTGCCATCAGAGCTACAGGGGGCGAAGTCTACAATGAGCAGTTCTTC